This is a list of T cell receptor beta chains from one sample in a study of beta chain features in type 1 diabetes. Repertoires were generated with immunoSEQ multiplex PCR, while TCRdb's copy carries only in-frame clones and drops some. The sample includes a few hundred thousand clones, under 20% of them seen just once. The specimen sequenced was naive CD4+ T cells from blood. The receptors were sampled from a young man with type 1 diabetes. The CDR3 runs from the conserved cysteine through the conserved F or W. The order of the fields is clone size, D gene, V gene, J gene, CDR3 DNA, CDR3 protein. D genes are given only for firm matches. Where a row states a size, it is once, few, many or the class of an expanded clone; other rows omit it.

>-|-|TRBV2|TRBJ2-3
TGTGCCAGCACCATCCGGAACCTGAGCACAGATACGCAGTATTTT
CASTIRNLSTDTQYF
>-|-|TRBV14|TRBJ2-7
TGTGCCAGCAGCCAAGTACAGGGAGGTAACGAGCAGTACTTC
CASSQVQGGNEQYF
>-|-|TRBV2|TRBJ1-5
TGTGCCAGCAGTGAAGCGCTGGGACTCCAGTCCCAGCATTTT
CASSEALGLQSQHF
>few|TRBD1|TRBV9|TRBJ2-5
TGTGCCAGCAGCTCGCAACGGACAGGGAGGGAGACCCAGTACTTC
CASSSQRTGRETQYF
>few|-|TRBV28|TRBJ2-4
TGTGCCAGCGGAGAACCCGGAGCCAAAAACATTCAGTACTTC
CASGEPGAKNIQYF
>few|-|TRBV29-1|TRBJ2-1
TGCAGCGTTGAAGATGGGTCGGTTGAGCAGTTCTTC
CSVEDGSVEQFF
>-|-|TRBV5-4|TRBJ1-2
TGTGCCAGCAGCTCAGGGGTCTATGGCTACACCTTC
CASSSGVYGYTF
>-|-|TRBV29-1|TRBJ2-3
TGCAGCGGATTCACAGATACGCAGTATTTT
CSGFTDTQYF
>-|TRBD1|TRBV7-9|TRBJ2-3
TGTGCCAGCAGCTCCCGGACAGGGAGCACAGATACGCAGTATTTT
CASSSRTGSTDTQYF
>few|TRBD1|TRBV7-6|TRBJ2-2
TGTGCCAGCAGCTTAGAGGGACAGAAGAACACCGGGGAGCTGTTTTTT
CASSLEGQKNTGELFF
>-|-|TRBV29-1|TRBJ2-5
TGCAGCGTTGAGCTCAATGCTGGGGAGACCCAGTACTTC
CSVELNAGETQYF
>-|-|TRBV5-1|TRBJ1-1
TGCGCCAGCAGCTTAGAAGAAGGGTGGACTGAAGCTTTCTTT
CASSLEEGWTEAFF
>-|TRBD2|TRBV29-1|TRBJ2-1
TGCAGCGTCCTCCGACTAGCGGGTATGGGTGAGCAGTTCTTC
CSVLRLAGMGEQFF
>-|-|TRBV27|TRBJ2-3
TGTGCCAGCAGTCCAACTCACACAGATACGCAGTATTTT
CASSPTHTDTQYF
>-|-|TRBV10-3|TRBJ2-3
TGTGCCATCAGTAACCGTGGGGCTTCAGATACGCAGTATTTT
CAISNRGASDTQYF
>-|-|TRBV27|TRBJ2-3
TGTGCCAGCAGTTCGCAATTCAGGAGCTTGCAGGGCACAGATACGCAGTATTTT
CASSSQFRSLQGTDTQYF
>-|-|TRBV30|TRBJ2-1
TGTGCCTGGAGGCAACCGGGACTCGAGAGGAATGAGCAGTTCTTC
CAWRQPGLERNEQFF
>once|TRBD2|TRBV7-2|TRBJ2-1
TGTGCCAGCAGTCTCAGACTAGCGGGGTACAATGAGCAGTTCTTC
CASSLRLAGYNEQFF
>few|TRBD1|TRBV23-1|TRBJ2-3
TGCGCCAGCAGTCAGGCTGGGACAGAGCAGAGGGATACGCAGTATTTT
CASSQAGTEQRDTQYF
>few|-|TRBV21-1|TRBJ2-1
TGTGCCAGCAGCCCCAGACTAGACGGATTCCATGAGCAGTTCTTC
CASSPRLDGFHEQFF
>-|-|TRBV4-3|TRBJ2-7
TGCGCCAGCAGCCATGGAGGGAGCGCGCTAACCGAGCAGTACTTC
CASSHGGSALTEQYF
>few|TRBD1|TRBV25-1|TRBJ1-1
TGTGCCAGCAGTCCAGGGACAGGGGTCATGAACACTGAAGCTTTCTTT
CASSPGTGVMNTEAFF
>few|-|TRBV4-3|TRBJ2-5
TGCGCCAGCAGCCGTGACTGGCCACTAGTCCAAGAGACCCAGTACTTC
CASSRDWPLVQETQYF
>-|-|TRBV7-9|TRBJ1-1
TGTGCCAGCAGCATGGACATCGACACTGAAGCTTTCTTT
CASSMDIDTEAFF
>-|TRBD1|TRBV6-5|TRBJ2-5
TGTGCCAGCAGTTACTCACGGACAGGGTATGGCGAGACCCAGTACTTC
CASSYSRTGYGETQYF
>few|-|TRBV18|TRBJ1-5
TGTGCCAGCTCACCAGGACGCGATCAGCCCCAGCATTTT
CASSPGRDQPQHF
>few|-|TRBV29-1|TRBJ2-7
TGCAGCGTTGTTTCCAGGGCCCGCTGGTTGGACGAGCAGTACTTC
CSVVSRARWLDEQYF
>-|TRBD1|TRBV29-1|TRBJ1-4
TGCAGCGTAAGGACAGGGGACGAAAAACTGTTTTTT
CSVRTGDEKLFF
>few|TRBD2|TRBV7-9|TRBJ2-1
TGTGCCAGCAGCTGGACTAGCGGTACCTACAATGAGCAGTTCTTC
CASSWTSGTYNEQFF
>-|-|TRBV25-1|TRBJ2-7
TGTGCCAGCAGTTCCAGGTACGAGCAGTACTTC
CASSSRYEQYF
>few|-|TRBV7-8|TRBJ2-5
TGTGCCAGCAGCTTAGCGTTTACCACCCGAGAGACCCAGTACTTC
CASSLAFTTRETQYF
>-|-|TRBV18|TRBJ2-5
TGTGCCAGCTCACCAACGGCAGGACAAGAGACCCAGTACTTC
CASSPTAGQETQYF
>-|-|TRBV27|TRBJ2-3
TGTGCCAGCCGCCGGTCAGGGAGGTCAGATACGCAGTATTTT
CASRRSGRSDTQYF
>-|-|TRBV30|TRBJ1-4
TGTGCCTGGAGGGGGTTAGGCGCAGGGACTGAAAAACTGTTTTTT
CAWRGLGAGTEKLFF
>-|-|TRBV7-3|TRBJ2-1
TGTGCCAGCAGCTTCATTAGCCACAATGAGCAGTTCTTC
CASSFISHNEQFF
>-|-|TRBV7-8|TRBJ2-1
TGTGCCAGCAGCCTACTATATGAGCAGTTCTTC
CASSLLYEQFF
>-|TRBD2|TRBV29-1|TRBJ2-1
TGCAGCGTTGGTTATCGACTAGCGACCTACAATGAGCAGTTCTTC
CSVGYRLATYNEQFF
>-|-|TRBV7-2|TRBJ2-6
TGTGCCAGCAGCTTAGGAGGGTCTGGGGCCAACGTCCTGACTTTC
CASSLGGSGANVLTF
>-|TRBD1|TRBV25-1|TRBJ2-4
TGTGCCAGCAGGACAGGGGGAGGAAACATTCAGTACTTC
CASRTGGGNIQYF
>few|-|TRBV29-1|TRBJ2-5
TGCAGCGTTGAACAAGAGACCCAGTACTTC
CSVEQETQYF